The 27 T cell receptor beta chains below come from one sample, sequenced in a study of cytomegalovirus exposure and HLA in healthy donors. PCR primers comprised 60 Vbeta and 13 Jbeta primers. Sequencing was performed with immunoSEQ multiplex PCR; in TCRdb, only in-frame clones are kept and a portion is missing. The data contain under 200,000 clones, around 73% of them singletons. Input material: PBMCs. The receptors stem from a woman between 18 and 29 years old in good health and CMV-seropositive.

Of note for this clone: Other DNA sequences in the sample encode the same CDR3. The chain recombines TRBV7-9 with TRBJ1-2; weak D call: TRBD1 (5 bases). From germline, CDR1 is SEHNR and CDR2 FQNEAQ (reference sequence). The CDR3 contains 14 residues. Trimming shortened V by 1 base and J by 0 bases, and 6 bases separated the two germline ends. For the CDR3, the DNA is TGTGCCAGCAGCTTAGGGGGGGCTAACTATGGCTACACCTTC. This translates into CASSLGGANYGYTF.

This clone has just a few counts. The CDR3 spells CASSPSLDSNYGYTF. The CDR3 DNA follows: TGTGCCAGTAGTCCCTCCTTGGACAGTAACTATGGCTACACCTTC. The V gene is TRBV19, the J gene TRBJ1-2; D is possibly TRBD1 (6 bases). This CDR3 is 15 amino acids long. Per the germline V gene, CDR1 is LNHDA and CDR2 is SQIVND (reference sequence). The V and J ends lost 5 bases and 1 base respectively, with 14 bases between them.

V usage is TRBV29-1 and J usage is TRBJ1-4; possibly TRBD1 for D (5 bases). Germline CDR1 is SQVTM and CDR2 is ANQGSEA. Trimming removed 3 bases from V and 7 bases from J, with 12 bases in between. The CDR3 is made up of 13 amino acids. This CDR3 reads CSVDAGDSEKLFF. The CDR3 bases are TGCAGCGTTGACGCCGGAGACAGTGAAAAACTGTTTTTT. Full variable domain (rest looked up from reference TRBV29-1 and TRBJ1-4): SAVISQKPSRDICQRGTSLTIQCQVDSQVTMMFWYRQQPGQSLTLIATANQGSEATYESGFVIDKFPISRPNLTFSTLTVSNMSPEDSSIYLCSVDAGDSEKLFFGSGTQLSVL.

This chain links TRBV9 with TRBJ2-7, with 8 positions matching TRBD1. V gave up 0 bases and J gave up 7 bases; unmatched junction bases: 3. This CDR3 comprises 13 residues. The germline V gene encodes CDR1 SGDLS and CDR2 YYNGEE. CDR3 region: CASSVGTGREQYF. The DNA for the CDR3 is TGTGCCAGCAGCGTAGGGACAGGGAGGGAGCAGTACTTC. Using reference TRBV9 and TRBJ2-7 for the parts outside the CDR3, the full variable domain is DSGVTQTPKHLITATGQRVTLRCSPRSGDLSVYWYQQSLDQGLQFLIQYYNGEERAKGNILERFSAQQFPDLHSELNLSSLELGDSALYFCASSVGTGREQYFGPGTRLTVT.

The CDR3 DNA sequence: TGTGCCAGCAGCTTCTCACAGGGCCCAGATACGCAGTATTTT. This sequence encodes CASSFSQGPDTQYF. V gene TRBV7-8 combines with J gene TRBJ2-3, with D perhaps matching TRBD1 (6 bases). Deletions cut 3 bases from V and 4 bases from J, with 11 bases between. Germline lookup yields CDR1 SGHVS and CDR2 FQNEAQ. This CDR3 contains 14 residues.

The gene calls are TRBV21-1 and TRBJ2-1; the table calls TRBD2, which could not be checked here. TRBV21-1 is termed a pseudogene. There are 10 residues in the CDR3. The CDR3 protein is CASSVYEQFF. The DNA of the CDR3 is TGTGCCAGCAGCGTCTATGAGCAGTTCTTC.

This clone has just a few counts. This chain uses TRBV19 with TRBJ2-7; D gene unclear. The CDR3 spans 14 residues. Germline V lookup: CDR1 LNHDA, CDR2 SQIVND (reference sequence). The V end was cut by 3 bases, the J end by 2 bases, with 11 bases between. CDR3 loop: CASSIDRGAYEQYF. The CDR3 DNA sequence: TGTGCCAGTAGTATCGACCGAGGAGCCTACGAGCAGTACTTC.

This rearrangement joins TRBV6-5 to TRBJ2-7; 7 bases align to TRBD1. There are 15 residues in the CDR3. The germline CDR1 and CDR2 sequences are MNHEY and SVGAGI. J lost 0 bases, V lost 4 bases, and 6 bases had no gene match. The CDR3 sequence: CASSSSGTDSYEQYF. CDR3 in DNA: TGTGCCAGCAGTTCATCCGGGACAGACTCCTACGAGCAGTACTTC.

The rearrangement joins TRBV27 to TRBJ1-1, with 8 nucleotides matching TRBD1. The length of the CDR3 is 23 residues. The V segment lost 9 bases and the J segment 4 bases; nucleotides outside the gene matches: 37. Germline CDR1 reads MNHEY; CDR2 reads SMNVEV (reference sequence). The CDR3 region has the DNA TGTGCCAGTTCGACCCTTCATCCCCGGGCTTTCCGGGACAGGCATAGAGAGGCCACTGAAGCTTTCTTT. It specifies CASSTLHPRAFRDRHREATEAFF.

V usage is TRBV30 and J usage is TRBJ2-3, with D tentatively TRBD1 (6 bases). Germline lookup yields CDR1 GTSNPN and CDR2 SVGIG (reference sequence). The CDR3 has 12 residues. Trimming took off 4 bases at V and 4 bases at J, with 9 bases between the two ends. The CDR3 coding sequence is TGTGCCTGGAAGGGGGTATCAGATACGCAGTATTTT. It is translated as CAWKGVSDTQYF.

This clone was counted a few times. The chain couples TRBV5-1 to TRBJ1-2; tentative D call: TRBD1 (6 bases). The CDR3 has 13 amino acids. The V end lost 0 bases, the J end lost 6 bases, and 9 bases lay between the germline ends. Germline V gene lookup returns CDR1 SGHRS and CDR2 YFSETQ. The DNA of the CDR3 is TGCGCCAGCAGCTTGGAACAGGGACATGGCTACACCTTC. Encoded protein: CASSLEQGHGYTF.

This chain connects TRBV6-1 to TRBJ2-7, with D unresolved. The CDR3 covers 13 residues. Trimming took 7 bases from V and 0 from J, leaving 10 bases between them. The germline gives CDR1 MNHNS, CDR2 SASEGT. DNA for the CDR3: TGTGCCAGCACCCGACTGAGCTCCTACGAGCAGTACTTC. It yields the protein CASTRLSSYEQYF.

The rearrangement links TRBV2 to TRBJ2-7, with TRBD2 matching over 11 bases. Germline V gene lookup returns CDR1 SNHLY and CDR2 FYNNEI. With V trimmed by 4 bases and J by 4 bases, 6 bases remained unmatched. The CDR3 spans 15 residues. The CDR3 region has the DNA TGTGCCAGCAGTGCTGGGACTAGCGGAACGTACGAGCAGTACTTC. Its translation is CASSAGTSGTYEQYF.

CDR3 bases: TGTGCCAGCAGCACCGGGAGAACCATGAACACTGAAGCTTTCTTT. Its translation: CASSTGRTMNTEAFF. The chain has TRBV2 and TRBJ1-1, with no clear D. V lost 6 bases to trimming and J lost 0 bases, with 14 bases between them. Germline V gene lookup returns CDR1 SNHLY and CDR2 FYNNEI. The length of the CDR3 is 15 residues.

The CDR3 protein is CASSGTGGRYGYTF. CDR3 DNA sequence: TGTGCCAGCTCCGGGACAGGGGGTCGTTATGGCTACACCTTC. V is TRBV27 and J is TRBJ1-2; 11 nucleotides match TRBD1. The germline V gene encodes CDR1 MNHEY and CDR2 SMNVEV (reference sequence). The CDR3 runs 14 residues. With V trimmed by 8 bases and J by 5 bases, 7 bases remained unmatched.

This clone was seen only a few times. This chain uses TRBV11-3 with TRBJ1-1; no reliable D call. V shed 5 bases and J shed 5 bases, with 18 bases lying between them. Germline V CDR1 and CDR2: SGHNT, YENEEA. The CDR3 extends over 15 amino acids. The CDR3 DNA is TGTGCCAGCAGCCCGTCTGCCGATCCGAGGACTGAAGCTTTCTTT. Its protein product is CASSPSADPRTEAFF.

The rearrangement uses TRBV9 and TRBJ2-2; possible D gene TRBD2, 7 bases. The CDR3 totals 16 residues. V was shortened by 0 bases and J by 5 bases, with 14 bases between the two germline ends. Germline V gene lookup returns CDR1 SGDLS and CDR2 YYNGEE. The CDR3 sequence: CASSVAGGPRTGELFF. The CDR3 nucleotides read TGTGCCAGCAGCGTAGCCGGGGGGCCTCGAACCGGGGAGCTGTTTTTT.

The rearrangement links TRBV10-3 to TRBJ1-1; TRBD1 agrees at 10 bases. Germline CDR1 reads ENHRY; CDR2 reads SYGVKD. V lost 8 bases, J lost 11 bases, and 17 bases stayed unmatched. This CDR3 has 15 amino acids. This CDR3 reads CAIRSGTGALVGAFF. In DNA form, the CDR3 reads TGTGCCATCCGTTCCGGGACAGGGGCTTTAGTTGGTGCTTTCTTT.

The J gene is TRBJ1-4, the V gene TRBV9, with 8 positions matching TRBD1. V lost 4 bases to trimming and J lost 0 bases; unmatched junction nucleotides: 2. Germline V CDR1 and CDR2: SGDLS, YYNGEE. The length of the CDR3 is 15 residues. The CDR3 DNA reads TGTGCCAGCAGCATACAGGGGGCAACTAATGAAAAACTGTTTTTT. Translation: CASSIQGATNEKLFF.

This clone was seen just once. The chain couples TRBV9 to TRBJ2-7, with 9 nucleotides matching TRBD2. Unmatched junction bases numbered 5, after V lost 0 bases and J lost 1 base. The V gene's germline CDR1 is SGDLS and CDR2 YYNGEE. The CDR3 contains 16 residues. This CDR3 is CASSVDSGGPSYEQYF. In nucleotides, the CDR3 is TGTGCCAGCAGCGTAGATAGCGGGGGTCCTTCCTACGAGCAGTACTTC.

This clone was detected only a few times. J is TRBJ1-1 and V is TRBV7-9; D remains unclear. Germline values: CDR1 SEHNR, CDR2 FQNEAQ (reference sequence). The CDR3 is 13 amino acids. Trimming pared 3 bases from V and 1 base from J, leaving 6 bases between. DNA for the CDR3: TGTGCCAGCAGCTTCGGCGGGAACACTGAAGCTTTCTTT. The encoded protein is CASSFGGNTEAFF. The variable domain in full, completed from reference TRBV7-9 and TRBJ1-1, reads DTGVSQNPRHKITKRGQNVTFRCDPISEHNRLYWYRQTLGQGPEFLTYFQNEAQLEKSRLLSDRFSAERPKGSFSTLEIQRTEQGDSAMYLCASSFGGNTEAFFGQGTRLTVV.

CDR3 DNA: TGTGCCAGCAGCTTCGGGGGGGCGAGCGTCCCTGAAGCTTTCTTT. This codes for CASSFGGASVPEAFF. The J gene is TRBJ1-1, the V gene TRBV7-8, with D maybe TRBD1 (6 bases). The V gene's germline CDR1 is SGHVS and CDR2 FQNEAQ. The CDR3 is 15 amino acids. Between the trimmed V and J ends, which lost 3 bases and 6 bases, there was a span of 17 bases.

The chain carries TRBV4-2 and TRBJ2-1; no clear D. Between the trimmed V and J ends, which lost 0 bases and 4 bases, there was a span of 7 bases. The CDR3 has 14 residues. Germline V gene lookup returns CDR1 LGHNA and CDR2 YNFKEQ. The CDR3 loop reads CASSQENLYNEQFF. CDR3 DNA: TGTGCCAGCAGCCAAGAGAACCTATACAATGAGCAGTTCTTC.

This sequence joins TRBV10-3 and TRBJ1-5; maybe TRBD1 (5 bases). The V gene's germline CDR1 is ENHRY and CDR2 SYGVKD. This CDR3 comprises 18 residues. Trimming cost V 6 bases and J 9 bases, with 30 bases left between them. For the CDR3, the DNA is TGTGCCATCAGGGGGGGGGACCGCGGCCCTCGGGTATGCTGGCCCCAGCATTTT. Its protein product is CAIRGGDRGPRVCWPQHF.

The chain combines TRBV19 with TRBJ1-2, with a tentative D call TRBD1 (5 bases). The V and J ends lost 3 bases and 2 bases respectively, with 13 bases between them. The germline CDR1 and CDR2 sequences are LNHDA and SQIVND (reference sequence). This CDR3 has 15 residues. The CDR3 loop is CASSIWAGRNYGYTF. In DNA form, the CDR3 reads TGTGCCAGTAGTATCTGGGCAGGGAGGAACTATGGCTACACCTTC.

The chain has TRBV9 and TRBJ2-4; 7 positions match TRBD2. With V trimmed by 3 bases and J by 12 bases, 18 bases remained unmatched. Germline CDR1 and CDR2: SGDLS and YYNGEE. This CDR3 has 16 amino acids. The CDR3 loop reads CASSARGTKGEGNQYF. CDR3 nucleotides: TGTGCCAGCAGCGCGAGAGGGACTAAGGGAGAAGGAAATCAGTACTTC.

This chain uses TRBV5-1 with TRBJ2-3, with 8 bases that match TRBD2. V shed 1 base and J 4 bases; nucleotides not matched to a gene: 11. The CDR3 has 17 residues. Per germline, CDR1 SGHRS and CDR2 YFSETQ. CDR3 DNA sequence: TGCGCCAGCAGCTTGCTAGCGGGTCTAACGGGGGCAGATACGCAGTATTTT. This encodes CASSLLAGLTGADTQYF.